This record looks at one T cell receptor (beta chain) sequence and its context. Its antigen is currently unknown. This entry comes from a study of cytomegalovirus exposure and HLA in healthy donors. In the study overall: A preliminary data release comprised roughly 80 million unique TCRs obtained from HLA-typed donors. Study conclusions and caveats: Many donors shared some public TCRs, even though most TCR sequences were rare.

Amplification used 60 Vbeta primers and 13 Jbeta primers. Produced via immunoSEQ multiplex PCR; TCRdb's table is partial and in-frame only. The sample gives 200,000 or so clones, roughly 84% of which show up once; roughly 1.3% is in the top ten. The germline CDR1 and CDR2 sequences are MDHEN and SYDVKM. Trimming at V came to 6 bases and at J to 4 bases, leaving 7 bases not matched to a gene. The CDR3 contains 14 residues. Sequenced input: PBMCs. The TCR originated in a girl aged 10 to 17 in good health and CMV-seronegative. V and J are TRBV28 and TRBJ2-5, with TRBD2 identical over 8 bases. CDR3 nucleotides: TGTGCCAGCAGCCGCGGGACTAGACGAGAGACCCAGTACTTC. Its translation is CASSRGTRRETQYF. The complete variable domain, with remaining parts taken from reference TRBV28 and TRBJ2-5, reads DVKVTQSSRYLVKRTGEKVFLECVQDMDHENMFWYRQDPGLGLRLIYFSYDVKMKEKGDIPEGYSVSREKKERFSLILESASTNQTSMYLCASSRGTRRETQYFGPGTRLLVL.